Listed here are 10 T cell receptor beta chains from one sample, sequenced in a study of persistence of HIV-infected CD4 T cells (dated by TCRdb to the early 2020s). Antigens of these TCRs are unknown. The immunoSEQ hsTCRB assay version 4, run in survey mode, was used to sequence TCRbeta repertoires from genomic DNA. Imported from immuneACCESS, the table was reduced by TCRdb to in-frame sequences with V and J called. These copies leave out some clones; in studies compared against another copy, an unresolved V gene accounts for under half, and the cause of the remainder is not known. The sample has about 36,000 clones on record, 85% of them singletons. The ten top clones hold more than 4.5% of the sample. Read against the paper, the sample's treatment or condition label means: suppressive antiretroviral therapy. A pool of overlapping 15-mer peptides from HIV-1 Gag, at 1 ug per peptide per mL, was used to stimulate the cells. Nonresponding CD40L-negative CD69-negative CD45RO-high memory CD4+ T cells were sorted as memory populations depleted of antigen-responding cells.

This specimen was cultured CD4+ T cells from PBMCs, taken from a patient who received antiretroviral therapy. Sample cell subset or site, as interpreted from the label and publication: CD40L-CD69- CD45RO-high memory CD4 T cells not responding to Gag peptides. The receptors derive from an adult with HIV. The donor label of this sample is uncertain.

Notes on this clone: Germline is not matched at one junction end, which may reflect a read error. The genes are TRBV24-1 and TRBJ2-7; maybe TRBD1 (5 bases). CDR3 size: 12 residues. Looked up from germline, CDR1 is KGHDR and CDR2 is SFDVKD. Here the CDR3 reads CATRPLRYRSNF. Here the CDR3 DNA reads TGTGCCACCAGGCCCTTAAGGTACAGGAGTAACTTC.

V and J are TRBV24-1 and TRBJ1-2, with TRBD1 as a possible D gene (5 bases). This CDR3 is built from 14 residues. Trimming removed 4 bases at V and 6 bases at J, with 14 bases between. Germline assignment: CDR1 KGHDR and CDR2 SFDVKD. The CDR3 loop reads CATSDYSRQNGYTF. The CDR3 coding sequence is TGTGCCACCAGTGACTACAGCCGACAGAATGGCTACACCTTC.

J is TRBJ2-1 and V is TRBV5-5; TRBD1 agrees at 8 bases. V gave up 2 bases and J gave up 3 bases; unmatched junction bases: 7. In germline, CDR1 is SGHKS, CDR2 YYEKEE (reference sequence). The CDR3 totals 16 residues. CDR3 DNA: TGTGCCAGCAGCTTTCTCCAGGGGGCTTTCTACAATGAGCAGTTCTTC. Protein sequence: CASSFLQGAFYNEQFF.

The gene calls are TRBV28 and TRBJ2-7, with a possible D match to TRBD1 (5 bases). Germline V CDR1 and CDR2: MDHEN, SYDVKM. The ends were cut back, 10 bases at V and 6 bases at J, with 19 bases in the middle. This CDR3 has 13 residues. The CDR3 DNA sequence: TGTGCCACCAAAAGGGAACAGGTCTCCGAGCAGTACTTC. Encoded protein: CATKREQVSEQYF.

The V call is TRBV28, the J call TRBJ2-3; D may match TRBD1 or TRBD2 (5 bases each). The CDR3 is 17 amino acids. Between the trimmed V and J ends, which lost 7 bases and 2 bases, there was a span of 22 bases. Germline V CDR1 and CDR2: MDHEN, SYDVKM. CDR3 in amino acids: CASNHPGPSYPTDTQYF. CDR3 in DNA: TGTGCCAGCAACCACCCGGGACCATCCTACCCCACAGATACGCAGTATTTT.

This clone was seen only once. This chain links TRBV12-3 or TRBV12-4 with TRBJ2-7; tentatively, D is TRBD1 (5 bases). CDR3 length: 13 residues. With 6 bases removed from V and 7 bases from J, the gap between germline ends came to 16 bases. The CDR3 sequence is CASRVGPRVEQYF. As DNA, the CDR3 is TGTGCCAGCAGGGTAGGCCCCAGGGTTGAGCAGTACTTC.

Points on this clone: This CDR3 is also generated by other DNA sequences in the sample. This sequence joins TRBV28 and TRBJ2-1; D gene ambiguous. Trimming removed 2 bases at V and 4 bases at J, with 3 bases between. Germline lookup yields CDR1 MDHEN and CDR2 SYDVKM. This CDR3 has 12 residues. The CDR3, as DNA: TGTGCCAGCAGTTTAGAATACAATGAGCAGTTCTTC. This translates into CASSLEYNEQFF.

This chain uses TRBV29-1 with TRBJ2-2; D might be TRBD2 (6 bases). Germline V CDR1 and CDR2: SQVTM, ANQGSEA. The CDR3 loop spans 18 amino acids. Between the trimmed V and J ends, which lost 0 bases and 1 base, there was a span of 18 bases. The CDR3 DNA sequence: TGCAGCGTTGAAGATGGCCGAAGCTTGGGGGGGAACACCGGGGAGCTGTTTTTT. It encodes CSVEDGRSLGGNTGELFF.

The CDR3 DNA reads as TGTGCCAGCAGCACTCGCCTTAGCGGGGGAAGTGAGAAGACCCAGTACTTC. It codes for CASSTRLSGGSEKTQYF. This sequence joins TRBV7-2 and TRBJ2-5, with 9 positions matching TRBD2. This CDR3 spans 17 amino acids. Germline values: CDR1 SGHTA, CDR2 FQGNSA. V shed 5 bases, J shed 6 bases, and the junction held 16 bases outside the gene matches.

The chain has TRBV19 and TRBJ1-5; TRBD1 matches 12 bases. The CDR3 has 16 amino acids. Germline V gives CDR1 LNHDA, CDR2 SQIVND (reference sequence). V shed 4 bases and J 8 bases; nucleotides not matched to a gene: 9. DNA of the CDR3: TGTGCCAGTAGTACCGGGACAGGGGGCAAGGTGGAGCCCCAGCATTTT. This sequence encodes CASSTGTGGKVEPQHF. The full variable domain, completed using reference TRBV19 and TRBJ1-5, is DGGITQSPKYLFRKEGQNVTLSCEQNLNHDAMYWYRQDPGQGLRLIYYSQIVNDFQKGDIAEGYSVSREKKESFPLTVTSAQKNPTAFYLCASSTGTGGKVEPQHFGDGTRLSIL.